This T cell receptor beta chain was retrieved from a study of T-cell reconstitution after alpha-beta-depleted transplantation in children. The ends lost 6 bases at V and 6 bases at J; junction bases unmatched: 9. CDR1 and CDR2 from the germline V gene are DFQATT and SNEGSKA (reference sequence). This CDR3 is built from 14 residues. Construction of the TCRbeta library involved unique molecular identifiers. Using its own MiXCR run on the PCR reads, TCRdb lists one record per CDR3 protein. The profile shows almost 500,000 distinct CDR3 sequences, approximately 10% of them singletons. The clonotype comes from a child aged 2-9 years with inherited bone marrow failure, due to receive a stem cell transplant. This chain connects TRBV20-1 to TRBJ2-1; 9 positions match TRBD2. The input for sequencing was PBMCs, taken before TCRalphabeta/CD19-depleted stem cell transplant. The CDR3 spells CSANSGLASNEQFF. The CDR3, as DNA: TGCAGTGCCAATTCGGGACTAGCATCCAATGAGCAGTTCTTC.